The present T cell receptor (beta chain) was sequenced within a study of blood T cell repertoires in COVID-19 (dated by TCRdb to the early 2020s). Regarding the study in general: Samples from collaborators originated in the United States, Italy and Spain and spanned both the acute and convalescent phases of COVID-19. The material from the prospective study consisted of cDNA or gDNA derived from T cells, B-cell-depleted T cells, or PBMCs. Deeply sampled blood TCRbeta repertoires from subjects exposed to, actively infected with, or recovered from COVID-19 were included in the dataset. The repertoires were made available in a free public database intended to serve as a resource for research on the immune response to SARS-CoV-2. Samples were obtained from the ongoing ImmuneRACE study (first 160 participants) and from over a thousand subjects provided by 6 global collaborators. Nearly every sample came with metadata listing a de-identified subject ID, COVID-19 status, age in years and sex. Where available, HLA class I and class II types were taken from metadata supplied by the sample provider and were not determined by assay-based typing.

Participants in the prospective study were aged about 18 to 89 years, lived in 24 United States geographic areas, and enrolled through a virtual design. In the prospective study, participants were assigned to cohorts based on the clinical history participants reported in a screening survey and a study questionnaire. Recovered participants in ImmuneRACE Cohort 3 were defined as having two consecutive negative NP/OP PCR tests, clearance from a healthcare professional, or resolution of symptoms. In the prospective study, whole blood, serum and a nasopharyngeal or oropharyngeal swab were collected from each participant by mobile phlebotomists. Over a roughly 2-month period, participants in the prospective study had the option of providing additional blood draws and questionnaires. Prospective study blood samples were shipped either frozen or at room temperature before DNA extraction. Notes on this clone: The antigen it recognizes is unknown. No much larger clonotype is one base removed from it; base qualities were not supplied.

Taken from the germline V gene, the CDR1 and CDR2 loops are SGHTA and FQGNSA. V is clipped by 1 base and J by 8 bases, and the sequence between their germline boundaries is 12 bases long. The CDR3 sequence holds 13 residues, the cysteine and valine included. CDR3 DNA only is kept here, 39 bases in frame from base 1. Overall results and qualifications from the work: The amount of clinical and demographic metadata varied by source and participant and was provided uncurated.

TCRbeta CDR3 regions were amplified from genomic DNA by means of the immunoSEQ Assay, a bias-controlled multiplex PCR. In the paper's pipeline: The number of nucleated cells in each sample was estimated by amplification of reference gene primers within the assay. To quantify the absolute abundance of each unique TCRbeta CDR3 rearrangement, sequence reads were collapsed and filtered. For each sample, productive Simpson clonality was calculated as the square root of Simpson's diversity index across productive rearrangements. Held by TCRdb, this immuneACCESS table contains in-frame sequences only and omits some clones. Under half of the omission traces to an unresolved V gene where checked; the cause of the rest is unknown. V and J calls and clone size are as listed in that table; D and trimming were resolved from the DNA. For this sample the table gives 490,000 or so clones, of which roughly nine tenths were detected only once. Just over 8% of the sample comes from the top ten.

This chain is built from TRBV7-2 and TRBJ2-7; too little of a D gene remains to name it. Specimen: PBMCs or T cells enriched from blood (not recorded which). The receptor was isolated from a woman aged 55-69 years who had recovered from COVID-19. The CDR3 protein is CASSLDLVTQQYV. The DNA is as follows: TGTGCCAGCAGCTTAGATTTGGTAACTCAGCAGTACGTC.